This TCR beta chain comes out of a study of shared T cell receptors in the human thymus. The germline CDR1 and CDR2 sequences are SGDLS and YYNGEE. Trimming cost V 4 bases and J 7 bases; bases outside gene matches: 8. The CDR3 has 16 residues. Assay: immunoSEQ multiplex PCR; the TCRdb copy retains only in-frame clones and omits some. The sample has hundreds of thousands of clones, about 90% seen once. In addition, the sample was reused for a study of human thymus T cells. From that paper: Infants, healthy and Finnish, who were having corrective surgery for congenital heart defects served as donors. Thymus tissue was removed during corrective cardiac surgery. Highly overlapping thymic repertoires among unrelated individuals were reported in related research.

Sequences were obtained from thymocytes. The TCR was taken from a boy in the first two years of life with a congenital heart defect. This chain links TRBV9 with TRBJ1-6; the match to TRBD1 covers 10 bases. The CDR3 reads CASSTGDRGFNSPLHF. The CDR3 DNA reads as TGTGCCAGCAGCACAGGGGACAGGGGTTTCAATTCACCCCTCCACTTT.